The rows below give T cell receptor beta chains drawn from one sample of a study of CD8 T cell repertoires and HIV-1 epitope variants. For these TCRs, the target antigens are not known. Assay used: immunoSEQ multiplex PCR; TCRdb lists only in-frame clones, some missing. The table has about 6,100 clones, more than 55% seen once. Sequencing input: cultured CD8+ T cells derived from PBMCs. The source of these receptors is a male donor with HIV. Each CDR3 is given with its conserved first and last residue. Each record gives: CDR3 protein, V gene.

CASYDRAYGYTF,TRBV25-1
CASSFGGNSYGYTF,TRBV28
CASSPGGDRYGYTF,TRBV7-6
CASSPGQAQNIQYF,TRBV6-5
CASSSSPLDRAYEQYF,TRBV9
CASSYANRGMNTEAFF,TRBV6-5
CASSLWNTEAFF,TRBV11-2
CASSPWVGQGAFGEKLFF,TRBV28
CASSLAPGYNEKLFF,TRBV7-2
CASSLYDRNTGELFF,TRBV28
CASSSDRAPYNEQFF,TRBV7-6
CASGSGDHYEQYF,TRBV7-9
CASSWGLNTEAFF,TRBV19
CAWSVGGIPEQYF,TRBV30
CASKLYNEQFF,TRBV6-1
CASSQPSIQRGALSSTDTQYF,TRBV4-1
CASSDTGPGELFF,TRBV7-3
CASSLGDPGPPPYEQFF,TRBV7-9
CAWRGQSTDTQYF,TRBV30
CASSSTSTSGDTDTQYF,TRBV27
CASSWGTGYGYTF,TRBV19
CASSPSADSYEQYF,TRBV9
CASSSPDRAKNIQYF,TRBV6-6
CASSLAGDLREQYF,TRBV7-6
CASSLVAGRRTDTQYF,TRBV7-2
CASSPMETTNYGYTF,TRBV14
CASSNNEQFF,TRBV19
CASSQVNTEAFF,TRBV4-2
CASSEGDGRYEQYF,TRBV25-1
CASSPGGPGLREQFF,TRBV7-7
CASSQEWRDEQFF,TRBV14
CSVALAGEETQYF,TRBV29-1
CASSLSDVSYEQYF,TRBV5-5
CASSGDAGGYSYNEQFF,TRBV7-9
CASTQDSGANVLTF,TRBV6-5
CAWPDSDGNTIYF,TRBV30
CASSTGPTRTYEQYF,TRBV19
CASSLKGADTEAFF,TRBV5-1
CASSLGAGTQETQYF,TRBV4-1
CASSQGQGEENEQFF,TRBV14
CASSEIRVDYEQYF,TRBV10-2
CASSTAGGVTDTQYF,TRBV6-5
CASSSGQNTGELFF,TRBV6-5
CASSSAGIDQETQYF,TRBV6-5
CASSQVREGLDYGYTF,TRBV4-3
CASSQRGHEQFF,TRBV7-3
CASSPGTGNNSPLHF,TRBV4-3
CASSFTGVRHEQYF,TRBV13
CASSPTTSSYEQYF,TRBV9
CASSIALSAGYTF,TRBV19
CASSLSVGSWNTEAFF,TRBV5-8
CASSLATGAEGYTF,TRBV5-1
CASSLEHLADTQYF,TRBV7-2